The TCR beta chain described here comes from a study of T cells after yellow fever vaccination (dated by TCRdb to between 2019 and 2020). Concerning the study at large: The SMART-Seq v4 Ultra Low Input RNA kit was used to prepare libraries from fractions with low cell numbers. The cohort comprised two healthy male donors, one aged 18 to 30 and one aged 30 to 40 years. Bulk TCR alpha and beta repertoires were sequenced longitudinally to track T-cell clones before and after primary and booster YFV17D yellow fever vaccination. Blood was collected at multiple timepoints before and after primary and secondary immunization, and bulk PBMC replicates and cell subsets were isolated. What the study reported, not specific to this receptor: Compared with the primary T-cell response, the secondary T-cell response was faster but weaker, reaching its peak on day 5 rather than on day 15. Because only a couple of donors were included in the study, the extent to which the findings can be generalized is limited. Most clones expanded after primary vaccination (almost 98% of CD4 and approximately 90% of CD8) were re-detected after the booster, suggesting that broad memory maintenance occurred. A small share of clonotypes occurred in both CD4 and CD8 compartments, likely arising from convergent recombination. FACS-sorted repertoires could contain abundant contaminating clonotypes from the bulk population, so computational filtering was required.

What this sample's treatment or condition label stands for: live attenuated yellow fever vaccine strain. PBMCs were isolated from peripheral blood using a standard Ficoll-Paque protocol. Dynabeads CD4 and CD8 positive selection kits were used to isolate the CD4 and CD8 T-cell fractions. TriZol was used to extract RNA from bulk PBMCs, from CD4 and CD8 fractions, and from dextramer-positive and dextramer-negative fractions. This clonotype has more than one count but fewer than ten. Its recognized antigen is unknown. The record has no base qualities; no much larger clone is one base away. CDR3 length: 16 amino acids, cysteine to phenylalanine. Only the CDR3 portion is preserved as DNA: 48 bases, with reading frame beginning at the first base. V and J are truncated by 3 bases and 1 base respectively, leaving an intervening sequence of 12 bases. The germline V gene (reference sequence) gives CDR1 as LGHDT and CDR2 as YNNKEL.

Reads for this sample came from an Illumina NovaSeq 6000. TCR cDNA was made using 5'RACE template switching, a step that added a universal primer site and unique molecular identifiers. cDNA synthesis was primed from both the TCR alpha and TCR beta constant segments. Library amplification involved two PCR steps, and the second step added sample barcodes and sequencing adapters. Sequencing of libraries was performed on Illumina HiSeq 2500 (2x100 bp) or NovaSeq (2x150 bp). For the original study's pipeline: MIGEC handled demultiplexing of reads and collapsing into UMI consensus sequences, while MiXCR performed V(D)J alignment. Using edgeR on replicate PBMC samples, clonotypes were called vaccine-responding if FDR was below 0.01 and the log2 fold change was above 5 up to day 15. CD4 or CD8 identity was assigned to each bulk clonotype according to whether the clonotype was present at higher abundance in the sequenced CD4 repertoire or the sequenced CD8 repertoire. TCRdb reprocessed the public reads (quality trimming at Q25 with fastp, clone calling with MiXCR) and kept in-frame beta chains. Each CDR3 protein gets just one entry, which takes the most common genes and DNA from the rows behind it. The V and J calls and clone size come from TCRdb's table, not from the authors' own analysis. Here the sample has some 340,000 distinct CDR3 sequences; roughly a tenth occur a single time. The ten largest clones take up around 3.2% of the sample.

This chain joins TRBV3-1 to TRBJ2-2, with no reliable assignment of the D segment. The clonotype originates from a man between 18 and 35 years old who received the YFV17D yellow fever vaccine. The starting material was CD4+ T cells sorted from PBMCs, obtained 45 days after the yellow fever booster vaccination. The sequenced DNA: TGTGCCAGCAGCCACCGTTCTGGGCAGAACACCGGGGAGCTGTTTTTT. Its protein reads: CASSHRSGQNTGELFF. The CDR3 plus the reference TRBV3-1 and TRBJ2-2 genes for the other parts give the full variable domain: DTAVSQTPKYLVTQMGNDKSIKCEQNLGHDTMYWYKQDSKKFLKIMFSYNNKELIINETVPNRFSPKSPDKAHLNLHINSLELGDSAVYFCASSHRSGQNTGELFFGEGSRLTVL.